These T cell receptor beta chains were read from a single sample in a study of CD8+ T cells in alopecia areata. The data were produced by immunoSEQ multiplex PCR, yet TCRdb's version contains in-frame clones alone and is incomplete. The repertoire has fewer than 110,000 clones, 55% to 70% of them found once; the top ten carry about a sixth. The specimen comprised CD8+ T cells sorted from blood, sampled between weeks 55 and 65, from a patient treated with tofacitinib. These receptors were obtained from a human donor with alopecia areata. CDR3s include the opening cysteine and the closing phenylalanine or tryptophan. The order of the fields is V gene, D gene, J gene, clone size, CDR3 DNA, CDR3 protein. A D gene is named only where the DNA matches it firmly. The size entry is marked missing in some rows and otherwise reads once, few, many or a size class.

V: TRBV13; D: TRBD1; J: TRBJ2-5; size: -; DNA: TGTGCCAGCAGCTTAGGATATTTAGGACAGGGTCTTCGGCAAGAGACCCAGTACTTC; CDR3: CASSLGYLGQGLRQETQYF
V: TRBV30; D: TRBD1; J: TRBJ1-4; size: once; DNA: TGTGCCTGGAGTACCGGACAGGGGCTTGAAAAACTGTTTTTT; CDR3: CAWSTGQGLEKLFF
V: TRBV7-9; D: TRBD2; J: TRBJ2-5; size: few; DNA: TGTGCCAGCAGCCCGAGACTAGCTTCGATCGAAGAGACCCAGTACTTC; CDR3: CASSPRLASIEETQYF
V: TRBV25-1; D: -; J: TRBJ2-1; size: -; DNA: TGTGCCAGCAGTGGCCCCCCGGACGCTGAGGGACATGAGCAGTTCTTC; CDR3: CASSGPPDAEGHEQFF
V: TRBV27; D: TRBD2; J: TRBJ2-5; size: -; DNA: TGTGCCAGCAGTTTATACGGCGGGGGTACACAAGAGACCCAGTACTTC; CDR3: CASSLYGGGTQETQYF
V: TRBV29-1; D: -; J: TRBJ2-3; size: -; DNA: TGCAGCGCCGGTCGGCTAGCGAACGGGGATACGCAGTATTTT; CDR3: CSAGRLANGDTQYF
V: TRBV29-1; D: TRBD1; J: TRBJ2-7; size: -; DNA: TGCAGCGTTGAATGGACAGGGGTCTACGAGCAGTACTTC; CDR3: CSVEWTGVYEQYF
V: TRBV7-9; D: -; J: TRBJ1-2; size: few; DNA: TGTGCCAGCAGCACCAGCATGGCTTGGACCTTC; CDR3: CASSTSMAWTF
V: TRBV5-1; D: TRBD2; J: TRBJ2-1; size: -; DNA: TGCGCCAGCAGTCCATGGACTAGCGGGGGGAACTACAATGAGCAGTTCTTC; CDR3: CASSPWTSGGNYNEQFF
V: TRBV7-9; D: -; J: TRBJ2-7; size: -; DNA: TGTGCCAGCAGCTCCCCGATAGACAGCTACGAGCAGTACTTC; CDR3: CASSSPIDSYEQYF
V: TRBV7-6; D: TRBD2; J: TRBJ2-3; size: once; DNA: TGTGCCAGCAGCTTGTCGGGACTAGCGGGGGGCACAGATACGCAGTATTTT; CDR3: CASSLSGLAGGTDTQYF
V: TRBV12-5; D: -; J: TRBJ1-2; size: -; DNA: TGTGCTAGTGGTTTGTTTGGCAGACACTATGGCTACACCTTC; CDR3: CASGLFGRHYGYTF
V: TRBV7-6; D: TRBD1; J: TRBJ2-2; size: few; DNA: TGTGCCAGCAGCTCCAGCCGTACAGGGGGTGATAACACCGGGGAGCTGTTTTTT; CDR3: CASSSSRTGGDNTGELFF
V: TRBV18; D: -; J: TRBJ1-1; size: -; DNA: TGTGCCAGCTCACCACCGGGGAAGGGTAACACTGAAGCTTTCTTT; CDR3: CASSPPGKGNTEAFF
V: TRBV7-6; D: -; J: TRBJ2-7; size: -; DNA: TGTGCCAGCAGCCATAGTGGCAGGGGGGACGAGCAGTACTTC; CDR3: CASSHSGRGDEQYF
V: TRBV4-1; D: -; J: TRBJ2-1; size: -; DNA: TGCGCCAGCAGCCAAGAGAGGGGGGGCAATGAGCAGTTCTTC; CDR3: CASSQERGGNEQFF
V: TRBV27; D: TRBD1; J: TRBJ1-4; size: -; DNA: TGTGCCAGCAGTTTTATCACCCCCCCCGGACAGGGTGTAAAACTGTTTTTT; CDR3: CASSFITPPGQGVKLFF
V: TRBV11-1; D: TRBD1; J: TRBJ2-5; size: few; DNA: TGTGCCAGCAGCTTAGACTTTGGACAGGGAAAGACCCAGTACTTC; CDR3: CASSLDFGQGKTQYF
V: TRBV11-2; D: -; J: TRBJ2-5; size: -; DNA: TGTGCCAGCAGCTTCACTAGCGAGACCCAGTACTTC; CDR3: CASSFTSETQYF
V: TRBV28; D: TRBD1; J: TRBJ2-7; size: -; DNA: TGTGCCAGCAGTTACCAGGGGACAGGCTACGAGCAGTACTTC; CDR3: CASSYQGTGYEQYF
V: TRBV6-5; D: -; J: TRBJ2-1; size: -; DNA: TGTGCCAGCAGCCCCAATGCCAATGAGCAGTTCTTC; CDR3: CASSPNANEQFF
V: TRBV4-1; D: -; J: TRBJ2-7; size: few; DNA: TGCGCCAGCAGCCCCACCCAGGGGACCCCGTACTTC; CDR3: CASSPTQGTPYF
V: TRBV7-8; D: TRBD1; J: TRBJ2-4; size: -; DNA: TGTGCCAGCAGCCGTGTATTTAGACAGGGGTTCAAAAACATTCAGTACTTC; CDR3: CASSRVFRQGFKNIQYF
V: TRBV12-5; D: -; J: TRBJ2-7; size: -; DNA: TGTGCTAGTGGTTTGCGTGGGAACTCCTACGAGCAGTACTTC; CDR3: CASGLRGNSYEQYF
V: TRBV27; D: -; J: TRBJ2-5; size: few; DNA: TGTGCCAGCAGGTCGGGGGAGACCCAGTACTTC; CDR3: CASRSGETQYF
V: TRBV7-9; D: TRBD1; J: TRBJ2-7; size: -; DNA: TGTTCATGTACAGGGGGCGCGTACGAGCAGTACTTC; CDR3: CSCTGGAYEQYF
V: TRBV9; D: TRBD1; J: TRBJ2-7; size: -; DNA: TGTGCCAGCGCGGGTACAGGGGCGTCCTACGAGCAGTACTTC; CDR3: CASAGTGASYEQYF
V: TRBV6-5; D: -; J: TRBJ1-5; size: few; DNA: TGTGCCAGCAGAGGGGGCAATCAGCCCCAGCATTTT; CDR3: CASRGGNQPQHF
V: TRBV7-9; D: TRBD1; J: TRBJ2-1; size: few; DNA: TGTGCCAGCAGCTTAGGGACAGGCCCCAATGAGCAGTTCTTC; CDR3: CASSLGTGPNEQFF
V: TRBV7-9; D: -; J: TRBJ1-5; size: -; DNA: TGTGCCAGCACCCAATGGGATCAGCCCCAGCATTTT; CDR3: CASTQWDQPQHF
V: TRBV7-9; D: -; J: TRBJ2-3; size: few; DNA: TGTGCCAGCAGCTTAAAGGGAAGCACAGATACGCAGTATTTT; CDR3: CASSLKGSTDTQYF
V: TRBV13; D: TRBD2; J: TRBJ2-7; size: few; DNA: TGTGCCAGCGGGACTAGCGCTACCTACGAGCAGTACTTC; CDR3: CASGTSATYEQYF
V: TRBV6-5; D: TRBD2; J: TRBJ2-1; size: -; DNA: TGTGCCAGCCAGTTTCAGGGACTAGGGTTCTTC; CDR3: CASQFQGLGFF
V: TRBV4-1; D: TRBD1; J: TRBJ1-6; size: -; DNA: TGCGCCAGCAGCCAAGGTTTCTTAGGACAGGGGTCTTCACCCCTCCACTTT; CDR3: CASSQGFLGQGSSPLHF
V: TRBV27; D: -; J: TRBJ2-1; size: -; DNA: TGTGCCAGCAGTCCCCCCGGGTTTTTATACAATGAGCAGTTCTTC; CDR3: CASSPPGFLYNEQFF
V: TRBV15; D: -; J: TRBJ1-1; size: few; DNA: TGTGCCACCAGCCCACGAGGTATCGGGGCTGAAGCTTTCTTT; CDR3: CATSPRGIGAEAFF
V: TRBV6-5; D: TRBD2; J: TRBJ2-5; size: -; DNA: TGTGCCAGCACCCATGGCGGGGGGCTGCAAGAGACCCAGTACTTC; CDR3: CASTHGGGLQETQYF
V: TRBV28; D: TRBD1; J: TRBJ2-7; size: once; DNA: TGTGCCAGCAGCAAATTCAAGGGGGCCGGCACCTACGAGCAGTACTTC; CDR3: CASSKFKGAGTYEQYF
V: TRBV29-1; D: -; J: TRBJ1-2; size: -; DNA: TGCAGCGTTGAAGATGTGGGCAGGGCTTGGTTAGGCTATGGCTACACCTTC; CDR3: CSVEDVGRAWLGYGYTF
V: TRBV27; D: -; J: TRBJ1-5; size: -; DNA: TGTGCCAGCAGTTTATCGGCAGGGGCTCAGCCCCAGCATTTT; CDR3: CASSLSAGAQPQHF
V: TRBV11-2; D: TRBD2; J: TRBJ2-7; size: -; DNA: TGTGCCAGCAGCTTAGTAGCGGGGGCCCCCCGATACGAGCAGTACTTC; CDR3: CASSLVAGAPRYEQYF
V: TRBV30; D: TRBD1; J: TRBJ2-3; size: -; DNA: TGTGCCTGGAGCGCCGACAGGGGGATCACAGATACGCAGTATTTT; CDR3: CAWSADRGITDTQYF
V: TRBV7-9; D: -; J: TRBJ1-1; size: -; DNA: TGTGCCAGCAGCGAAGGGCGTGAAGCTTTCTTT; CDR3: CASSEGREAFF
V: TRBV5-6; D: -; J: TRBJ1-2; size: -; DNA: TGTGCCAGCAGCCCAGGGTCGGGGGCTAACTATGGCTACACCTTC; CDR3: CASSPGSGANYGYTF
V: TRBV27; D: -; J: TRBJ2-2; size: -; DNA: TGTGCCAGCAGCCTGGGACACCCGTCCACCGGGGAGCTGTTTTTT; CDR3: CASSLGHPSTGELFF
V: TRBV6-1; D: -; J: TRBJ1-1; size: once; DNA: TGTGCCAGCAGTTGGGGCGGCTTGAACACTGAAGCTTTCTTT; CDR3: CASSWGGLNTEAFF
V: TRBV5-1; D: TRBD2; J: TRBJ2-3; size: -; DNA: TGCGCCAGCAGCCTCTGGGTAGCGGGGGGGACAGATACGCAGTATTTT; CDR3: CASSLWVAGGTDTQYF
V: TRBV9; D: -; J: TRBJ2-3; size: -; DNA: TGTGCCAGCAGCGTATCACTGGGGGCTGGAGATACGCAGTATTTT; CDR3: CASSVSLGAGDTQYF
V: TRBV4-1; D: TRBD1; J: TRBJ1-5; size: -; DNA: TGCGCCAGCAGCCAAGGACCCACAGGGGGCAATCAGCCCCAGCATTTT; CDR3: CASSQGPTGGNQPQHF
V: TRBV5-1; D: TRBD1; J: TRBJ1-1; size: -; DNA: TGCGCCAGCAGCTACGGGACAGGGGGCACTGAAGCTTTCTTT; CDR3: CASSYGTGGTEAFF
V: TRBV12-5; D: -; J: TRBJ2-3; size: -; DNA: TGTGCTAGTGGTTTAGGGGGGACAGATACGCAGTATTTT; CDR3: CASGLGGTDTQYF
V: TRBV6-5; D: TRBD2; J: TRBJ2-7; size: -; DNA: TGTGCCAGCAGTCCCGGACTAGCGGGCGCCTACGAGCAGTACTTC; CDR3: CASSPGLAGAYEQYF